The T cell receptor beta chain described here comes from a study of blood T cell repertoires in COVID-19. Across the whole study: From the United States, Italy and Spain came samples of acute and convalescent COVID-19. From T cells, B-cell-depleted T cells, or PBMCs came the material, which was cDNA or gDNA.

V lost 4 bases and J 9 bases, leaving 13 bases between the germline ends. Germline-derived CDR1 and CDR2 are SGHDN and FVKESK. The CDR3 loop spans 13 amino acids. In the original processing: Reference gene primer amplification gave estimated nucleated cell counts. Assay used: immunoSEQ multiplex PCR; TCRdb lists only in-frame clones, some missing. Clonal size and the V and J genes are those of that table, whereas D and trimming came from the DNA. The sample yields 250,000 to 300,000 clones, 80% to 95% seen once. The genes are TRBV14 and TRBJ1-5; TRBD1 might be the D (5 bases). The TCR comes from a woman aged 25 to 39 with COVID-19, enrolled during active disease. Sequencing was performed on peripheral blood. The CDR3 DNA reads TGTGCCAGCAGCCTGGGGCCCGCAAGGCCCCAGCATTTT. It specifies CASSLGPARPQHF.